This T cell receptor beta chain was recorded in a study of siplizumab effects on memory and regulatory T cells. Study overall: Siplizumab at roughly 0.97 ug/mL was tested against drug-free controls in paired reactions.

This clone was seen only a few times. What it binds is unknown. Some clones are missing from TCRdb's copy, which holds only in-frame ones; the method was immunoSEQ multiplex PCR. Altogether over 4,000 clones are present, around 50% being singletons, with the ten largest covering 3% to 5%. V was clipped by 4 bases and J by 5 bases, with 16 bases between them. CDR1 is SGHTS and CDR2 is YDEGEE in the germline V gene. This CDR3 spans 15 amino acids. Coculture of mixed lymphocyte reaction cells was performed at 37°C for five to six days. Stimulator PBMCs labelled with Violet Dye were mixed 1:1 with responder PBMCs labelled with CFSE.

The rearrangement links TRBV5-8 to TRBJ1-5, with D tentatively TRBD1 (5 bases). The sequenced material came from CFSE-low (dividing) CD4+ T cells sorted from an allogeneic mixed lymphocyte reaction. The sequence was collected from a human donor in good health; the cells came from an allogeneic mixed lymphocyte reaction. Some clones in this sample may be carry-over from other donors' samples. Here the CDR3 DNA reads TGTGCCAGCAGCGCAGGGACGAACCCCTATCAGCCCCAGCATTTT. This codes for CASSAGTNPYQPQHF.